The text below deals with one T cell receptor (beta chain). Assay used: immunoSEQ multiplex PCR; TCRdb lists only in-frame clones, some missing. The profile covers 200,000 to 300,000 clones, with around 84% appearing a single time and around 5.1% taken by the ten largest. This entry belongs to a study of blood T cell repertoires in COVID-19. From germline, CDR1 is GTSNPN and CDR2 SVGIG (reference sequence). This CDR3 contains 14 residues. Trimming took 1 base from V and 8 from J, leaving 14 bases between them. The sample comprised peripheral blood. The TCR comes from an older woman with COVID-19, enrolled during active disease. This chain joins TRBV30 and TRBJ1-4, with D possibly TRBD1 on 5 matching bases. CDR3 coding DNA: TGTGCCTGGAGTGCCCGGAAACGGGGGGAAAAACTGTTTTTT. This encodes CAWSARKRGEKLFF.